One sample yielded the 27 T cell receptor beta chains listed below, sequenced in a study of sequential checkpoint blockade in melanoma. Produced via immunoSEQ multiplex PCR; TCRdb's table is partial and in-frame only. Of around 9,500 clones listed, under 30% are singletons. Regarding treatment: randomized to nivolumab then ipilimumab (arm A) or the reverse (arm B). The input for sequencing was tumor tissue (inferred from file names), taken from a patient given nivolumab and ipilimumab in sequence. These receptors all stem from a human donor with melanoma.

The V call is TRBV6-7, the J call TRBJ2-5; D gene unclear. TRBV6-7 is an ORF, with its function uncertain. The CDR3 is 13 amino acids. The V end lost 7 bases, the J end lost 4 bases, and 13 bases lay between the germline ends. DNA for the CDR3: TGTGCCAGCACTGATTGGGGTGGAGAGACCCAGTACTTC. Protein product: CASTDWGGETQYF.

The V gene is TRBV9, the J gene TRBJ2-5; no definite D call. The germline V gene has CDR1 SGDLS and CDR2 YYNGEE. The CDR3 runs 13 residues. The V gene lost 4 bases and the J gene lost 5 bases, with 12 bases spanning the gap. The CDR3 DNA follows: TGTGCCAGCAGCTTCCACTATTTTGAGACCCAGTACTTC. This gives the protein CASSFHYFETQYF.

The chain has TRBV9 and TRBJ1-6; TRBD1 is a possible D gene (5 bases). Germline V CDR1 and CDR2: SGDLS, YYNGEE. CDR3 length equals 19 residues. V lost 0 bases and J 0 bases, leaving 16 bases between the germline ends. CDR3 coding DNA: TGTGCCAGCAGCGTAGGTGAGTTGAGGACAAGCTCCTATAATTCACCCCTCCACTTT. This encodes CASSVGELRTSSYNSPLHF.

This clone was counted only a few times. CDR3 residues: CASQQGLFVYEQYF. For the CDR3, the DNA is TGTGCCAGCCAACAGGGACTCTTTGTCTACGAGCAGTACTTC. This sequence joins TRBV6-8 and TRBJ2-7; D tentatively fits TRBD1 or TRBD2 (6 bases each). CDR3 length: 14 amino acids. Germline CDR1 reads MNHGY; CDR2 reads SAAAGT. Between the trimmed V and J ends, which lost 8 bases and 3 bases, there was a span of 17 bases.

This clone occurred many times. The CDR3 spells CASSLGASYTGNTIYF. The CDR3 DNA reads TGTGCCAGCAGCTTAGGCGCCTCATATACTGGAAACACCATATATTTT. The chain carries TRBV7-6 and TRBJ1-3; D call uncertain. V lost 1 base to trimming and J lost 2 bases, with 12 bases between them. The CDR3 runs 16 residues. Germline lookup yields CDR1 SGHVS and CDR2 FNYEAQ.

This clone came up a few times. The chain employs TRBV15 and TRBJ1-1, with 10 bases aligning to TRBD1. Unmatched junction bases numbered 5, after V lost 0 bases and J lost 1 base. Germline CDR1 reads LNHNV; CDR2 reads YYDKDF (reference sequence). The CDR3 runs to 17 residues. CDR3 in amino acids: CATSRESGTGANTEAFF. The CDR3 DNA sequence: TGTGCCACCAGCAGAGAATCCGGGACAGGGGCGAACACTGAAGCTTTCTTT.

This clone appeared a few times. The chain carries TRBV11-3 and TRBJ2-7; D possibly corresponds to TRBD2 (6 bases). V lost 3 bases and J lost 5, with 14 bases in between. The CDR3 runs 14 residues. The V gene's germline CDR1 is SGHNT and CDR2 YENEEA. The CDR3 protein is CASSLDSGPNEQYF. The CDR3, as DNA: TGTGCCAGCAGCTTGGATAGCGGCCCTAACGAGCAGTACTTC.

This clone qualifies as medium-sized. Within the sample, other DNA sequences also encode this same CDR3. The chain joins TRBV28 to TRBJ1-2; TRBD1 aligns across 7 bases. This CDR3 contains 13 residues. CDR1 is MDHEN and CDR2 is SYDVKM in the germline V gene. The V segment lost 6 bases and the J segment 3 bases; nucleotides outside the gene matches: 4. The CDR3 nucleotides read TGTGCCAGCAGGGATACAGGGGACTATGGCTACACCTTC. Translating gives CASRDTGDYGYTF.

In regard to this clone: Different DNA sequences within this sample yield the same CDR3. CDR3 in amino acids: CASSPSTGTYEQYF. The CDR3 DNA reads as TGCGCCAGCAGCCCGTCGACAGGGACCTACGAGCAGTACTTC. The chain recombines TRBV5-1 with TRBJ2-7, with 7 bases fitting TRBD1. The CDR3 is 14 residues long. Trimming cost V 4 bases and J 2 bases; bases outside gene matches: 6. The germline V gene encodes CDR1 SGHRS and CDR2 YFSETQ.

The V call is TRBV15, the J call TRBJ2-1; D gene uncertain. The germline CDR1 and CDR2 sequences are LNHNV and YYDKDF (reference sequence). The V end was cut by 6 bases, the J end by 3 bases, with 21 bases between. The CDR3 covers 17 residues. The CDR3 bases are TGTGCCACCAGTAGTCGGCCCTCACATCCTGGCTACAATGAGCAGTTCTTC. It specifies CATSSRPSHPGYNEQFF.

In this sample, this clone turned up a few times. In DNA form, the CDR3 reads TGTGCCAGCAGCTTAGTTGTGGGGACAAGCAATTCACCCCTCCACTTT. As protein: CASSLVVGTSNSPLHF. The gene calls are TRBV11-3 and TRBJ1-6, with a tentative D call TRBD1 (6 bases). V was pared by 1 base and J by 7 bases, with 14 bases between. The CDR3 has 16 amino acids. The germline CDR1 and CDR2 sequences are SGHNT and YENEEA.

This clone is a singleton in its sample. The chain couples TRBV5-1 to TRBJ2-2; tentatively, D is TRBD1 or TRBD2 (5 bases each). The CDR3 is made up of 14 amino acids. V lost 3 bases to trimming and J lost 7 bases, with 13 bases between them. Per germline, CDR1 SGHRS and CDR2 YFSETQ. The CDR3 nucleotides read TGCGCCAGCAGCTCGGGGCCCTATGGCGGGGAGCTGTTTTTT. Translation: CASSSGPYGGELFF.

This clone was counted ten times or more. The chain employs TRBV11-3 and TRBJ1-5, with D tentatively TRBD1 (6 bases). CDR1 SGHNT and CDR2 YENEEA come from the germline V gene. The germline V and J ends were trimmed by 5 bases and 5 bases, with 13 bases remaining between them. This CDR3 comprises 14 residues. CDR3 DNA sequence: TGTGCCAGCAGCCGACAGGTGGGCGATCAGCCCCAGCATTTT. Protein sequence: CASSRQVGDQPQHF.

The gene calls are TRBV19 and TRBJ1-5; D not resolved. Trimming stripped 7 bases from V and 7 bases from J, with 11 bases between. This CDR3 contains 12 residues. CDR1 is LNHDA, CDR2 SQIVND, per germline (reference sequence). This chain's CDR3 is CASNIPPQPQHF. The CDR3 region has the DNA TGTGCCAGTAATATCCCCCCCCAGCCCCAGCATTTT.

This clone was seen ten or more times. V gene TRBV9 combines with J gene TRBJ1-1, with D possibly TRBD1 on 6 matching bases. V was trimmed by 0 bases and J by 2 bases, leaving 14 bases between them. The CDR3 consists of 16 residues. The germline V gene encodes CDR1 SGDLS and CDR2 YYNGEE. This chain's CDR3 is CASSVARGGPNTEAFF. CDR3 nucleotide sequence: TGTGCCAGCAGCGTAGCTCGAGGGGGGCCAAACACTGAAGCTTTCTTT.

This clone turned up a few times. The gene calls are TRBV6-8 and TRBJ1-5; D call uncertain. Per germline, CDR1 MNHGY and CDR2 SAAAGT. This CDR3 is built from 15 residues. Trimming cost V 8 bases and J 5 bases, with 19 bases left between them. The CDR3 region has the DNA TGTGCCAGCGGTGCAGGTGCGAGAATGGATCAGCCCCAGCATTTT. This gives the protein CASGAGARMDQPQHF.

This chain uses TRBV9 with TRBJ1-2; tentative D call: TRBD1 (6 bases). Germline V CDR1 and CDR2: SGDLS, YYNGEE. The CDR3 runs to 13 residues. Trimming left V 5 bases short and J 2 bases short, with 10 bases between. CDR3 amino acids: CASRGTPNYGYTF. The CDR3 DNA sequence: TGTGCCAGCAGGGGGACACCGAACTATGGCTACACCTTC. The whole variable domain, remainder taken from reference TRBV9 and TRBJ1-2, is DSGVTQTPKHLITATGQRVTLRCSPRSGDLSVYWYQQSLDQGLQFLIQYYNGEERAKGNILERFSAQQFPDLHSELNLSSLELGDSALYFCASRGTPNYGYTFGSGTRLTVV.

This clone turned up a few times. This chain links TRBV6-8 with TRBJ2-5, with 9 bases that match TRBD1. The length of the CDR3 is 18 residues. Germline V gene lookup returns CDR1 MNHGY and CDR2 SAAAGT. Trimming cost V 6 bases and J 2 bases; bases outside gene matches: 16. CDR3 region: CASSYRTGAGLMQETQYF. As DNA, the CDR3 is TGTGCCAGCAGCTACAGGACAGGGGCCGGTTTGATGCAAGAGACCCAGTACTTC.

The rearrangement links TRBV9 to TRBJ2-1, with D possibly called TRBD1 or TRBD2 (6 bases each). V lost 3 bases and J lost 0, with 13 bases in between. CDR1 and CDR2 from the germline V gene are SGDLS and YYNGEE. CDR3 length equals 16 residues. Here the CDR3 reads CASSDGRGVSYNEQFF. The CDR3 nucleotides are TGTGCCAGCAGCGACGGTAGGGGGGTCTCCTACAATGAGCAGTTCTTC. Together with reference TRBV9 and TRBJ2-1, the CDR3 gives the full variable domain: DSGVTQTPKHLITATGQRVTLRCSPRSGDLSVYWYQQSLDQGLQFLIQYYNGEERAKGNILERFSAQQFPDLHSELNLSSLELGDSALYFCASSDGRGVSYNEQFFGPGTRLTVL.

Ten or more counts support this clone. The chain is built from TRBV7-6 and TRBJ2-7; TRBD2 matches at 11 bases. CDR1 and CDR2 from the germline V gene are SGHVS and FNYEAQ. The V gene end was trimmed by 0 bases and the J gene end by 1 base; junction bases not matched to a gene: 5. This CDR3 is built from 17 residues. CDR3 loop: CASSLALAGGESYEQYF. The CDR3 bases are TGTGCCAGCAGCTTAGCGTTAGCGGGGGGGGAATCCTACGAGCAGTACTTC.

The V gene is TRBV11-3, the J gene TRBJ2-7; 9 positions match TRBD1. The trim removed 1 base at V and 4 bases at J, leaving 11 bases unmatched. Germline CDR1 is SGHNT and CDR2 is YENEEA. This CDR3 is built from 17 residues. For the CDR3, the DNA is TGTGCCAGCAGCTTAGGAATCGGGGACAGGGTTATTTACGAGCAGTACGTC. Translation: CASSLGIGDRVIYEQYV.

This chain uses TRBV11-3 with TRBJ2-5; D is perhaps TRBD2 (7 bases). This CDR3 has 14 amino acids. The V gene lost 8 bases and the J gene lost 0 bases, with 13 bases spanning the gap. Per germline, CDR1 SGHNT and CDR2 YENEEA. The CDR3 loop reads CASSRGGHQETQYF. CDR3 DNA sequence: TGTGCCAGCTCTCGCGGGGGCCACCAAGAGACCCAGTACTTC.

This clone was seen only a few times. The chain uses TRBV6-8 and TRBJ2-2; D gene uncertain. This CDR3 is built from 14 residues. The germline V gene encodes CDR1 MNHGY and CDR2 SAAAGT. V was trimmed by 6 bases and J by 3 bases, leaving 11 bases between them. The CDR3 loop is CASRLRVYTGELFF. CDR3 coding DNA: TGTGCCAGCAGGCTACGGGTTTACACCGGGGAGCTGTTTTTT.

The chain has TRBV6-4 and TRBJ2-4, with D possibly TRBD1 on 5 matching bases. CDR1 is MRHNA, CDR2 SNTAGT, per germline. There are 11 residues in the CDR3. The V gene lost 10 bases and the J gene lost 8 bases, with 12 bases spanning the gap. CDR3 sequence reads: CAIGQGDIQYF. The CDR3 region has the DNA TGTGCCATAGGACAAGGCGACATTCAGTACTTC.

This clone was observed many times. V gene TRBV11-3 combines with J gene TRBJ2-5; TRBD2 agrees at 7 bases. V dropped 2 bases and J dropped 0; count of bases not matched to a gene: 6. Germline values: CDR1 SGHNT, CDR2 YENEEA. The length of the CDR3 is 16 residues. CDR3 in amino acids: CASSLRVSGYQETQYF. The CDR3 bases are TGTGCCAGCAGCTTACGGGTTAGCGGGTACCAAGAGACCCAGTACTTC.

The rearrangement uses TRBV28 and TRBJ2-2, with 10 nucleotides matching TRBD1. This CDR3 is built from 15 residues. Trimming cost V 3 bases and J 5 bases; bases outside gene matches: 3. Looked up from germline, CDR1 is MDHEN and CDR2 is SYDVKM. For the CDR3, the DNA is TGTGCCAGCAGTTTTGGGGACAGGGGAACCGGGGAGCTGTTTTTT. It is translated as CASSFGDRGTGELFF.

This clone was detected a few times. The chain is built from TRBV30 and TRBJ1-4; D is unclear. The ends were cut back, 0 bases at V and 2 bases at J, with 7 bases in the middle. From germline, CDR1 is GTSNPN and CDR2 SVGIG (reference sequence). The CDR3 has 14 amino acids. The CDR3 DNA reads TGTGCCTGGAGTGTACGGGATACTAATGAAAAACTGTTTTTT. This encodes CAWSVRDTNEKLFF.